The T cell receptor (beta chain) under discussion was sequenced for a study of blood T cells in healthy people across ages. Through a sample-barcoded 5' primer and a J-beta primer mix, a second PCR was run for about 6 to 11 cycles. TCRdb re-called the 5' RACE reads through MiXCR, storing one row per CDR3 protein. The sample lists 760,000 or so distinct CDR3 sequences; roughly 25% were seen once. The CDR3 has 14 residues. Germline V gene lookup returns CDR1 SGHTA and CDR2 FQGTGA. J lost 4 bases, V lost 6 bases, and 7 bases had no gene match. The sample was also linked to a second study, of T cells of mothers and their children.

V usage is TRBV7-3 and J usage is TRBJ1-1; TRBD1 matches 8 bases. This sequence was found in a boy aged 5-17 years in good health. The specimen was blood. The CDR3 here is CASRRNRGSTEAFF. The CDR3 DNA reads TGTGCCAGCAGGAGAAACAGGGGGAGCACTGAAGCTTTCTTT.